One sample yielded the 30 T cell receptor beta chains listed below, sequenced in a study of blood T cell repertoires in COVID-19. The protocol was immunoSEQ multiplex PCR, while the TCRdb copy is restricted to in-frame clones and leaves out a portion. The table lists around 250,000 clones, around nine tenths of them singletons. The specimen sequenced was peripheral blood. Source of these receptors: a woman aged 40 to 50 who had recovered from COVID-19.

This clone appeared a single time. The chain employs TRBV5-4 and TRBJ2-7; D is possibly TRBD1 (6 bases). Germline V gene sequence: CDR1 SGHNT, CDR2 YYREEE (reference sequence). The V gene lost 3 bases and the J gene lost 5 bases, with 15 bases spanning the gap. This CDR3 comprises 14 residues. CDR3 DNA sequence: TGTGCCAGCAGCTGGGGCAGGGGTCTCGACGAGCAGTACTTC. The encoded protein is CASSWGRGLDEQYF.

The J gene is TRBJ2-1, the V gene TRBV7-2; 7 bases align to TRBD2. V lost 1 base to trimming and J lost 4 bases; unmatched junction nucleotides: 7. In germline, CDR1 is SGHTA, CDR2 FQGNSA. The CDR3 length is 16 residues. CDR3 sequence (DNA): TGTGCCAGCAGCTTAGTAGTTTTTAGCGGGTACAATGAGCAGTTCTTC. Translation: CASSLVVFSGYNEQFF.

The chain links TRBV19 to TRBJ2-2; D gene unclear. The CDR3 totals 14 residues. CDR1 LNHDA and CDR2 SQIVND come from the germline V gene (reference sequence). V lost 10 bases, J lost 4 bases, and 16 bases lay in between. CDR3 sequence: CATSLLNSTGELFF. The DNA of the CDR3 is TGTGCCACCAGCCTACTAAACTCCACCGGGGAGCTGTTTTTT.

The CDR3 reads CASSPTGGPYNEQFF. The CDR3 DNA reads TGTGCCAGCAGTCCTACAGGGGGCCCCTACAATGAGCAGTTCTTC. The rearrangement uses TRBV7-9 and TRBJ2-1; 9 bases are shared with TRBD1. Germline V gene lookup returns CDR1 SEHNR and CDR2 FQNEAQ (reference sequence). V was clipped by 6 bases and J by 2 bases; unmatched bases: 5. The CDR3 is 15 residues long.

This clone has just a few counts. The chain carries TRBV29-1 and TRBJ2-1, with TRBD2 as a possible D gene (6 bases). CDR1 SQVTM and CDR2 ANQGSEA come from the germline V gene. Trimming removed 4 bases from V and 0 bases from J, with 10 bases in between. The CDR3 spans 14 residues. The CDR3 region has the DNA TGCAGCGTTGCGGGGGAACGCTCCTACAATGAGCAGTTCTTC. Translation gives CSVAGERSYNEQFF.

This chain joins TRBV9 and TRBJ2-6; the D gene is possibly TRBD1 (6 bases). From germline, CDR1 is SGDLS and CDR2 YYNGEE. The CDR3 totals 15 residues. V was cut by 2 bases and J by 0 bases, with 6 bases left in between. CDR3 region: CASSVTGSGANVLTF. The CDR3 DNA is TGTGCCAGCAGCGTGACAGGCTCTGGGGCCAACGTCCTGACTTTC.

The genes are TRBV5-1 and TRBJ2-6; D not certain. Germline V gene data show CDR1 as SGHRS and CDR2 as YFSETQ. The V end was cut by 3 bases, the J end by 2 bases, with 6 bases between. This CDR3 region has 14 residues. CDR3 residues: CASSSPAGANVLTF. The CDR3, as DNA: TGCGCCAGCAGCTCCCCCGCTGGGGCCAACGTCCTGACTTTC.

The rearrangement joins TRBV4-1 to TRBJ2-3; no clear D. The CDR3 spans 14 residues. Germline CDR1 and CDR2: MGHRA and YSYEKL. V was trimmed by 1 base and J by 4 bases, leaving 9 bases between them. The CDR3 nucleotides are TGCGCCAGCAGCCAAGGTACGGGTTCAGATACGCAGTATTTT. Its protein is CASSQGTGSDTQYF.

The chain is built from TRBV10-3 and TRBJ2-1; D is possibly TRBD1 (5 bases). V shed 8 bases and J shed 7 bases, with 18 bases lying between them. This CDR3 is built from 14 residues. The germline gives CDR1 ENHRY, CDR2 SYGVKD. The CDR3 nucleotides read TGTGCCATCGGGGCAAAAACAGGACCTAATGAGCAGTTCTTC. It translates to CAIGAKTGPNEQFF.

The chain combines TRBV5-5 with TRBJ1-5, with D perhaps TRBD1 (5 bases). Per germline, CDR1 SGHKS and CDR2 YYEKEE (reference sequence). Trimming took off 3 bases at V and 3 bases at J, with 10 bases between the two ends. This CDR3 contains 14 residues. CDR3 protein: CASSSGDFNQPQHF. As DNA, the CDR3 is TGTGCCAGCAGCTCCGGGGACTTCAATCAGCCCCAGCATTTT.

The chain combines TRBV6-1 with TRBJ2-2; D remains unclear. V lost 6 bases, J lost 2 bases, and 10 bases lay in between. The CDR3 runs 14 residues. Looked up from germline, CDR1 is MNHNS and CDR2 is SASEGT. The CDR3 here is CASRAGSNTGELFF. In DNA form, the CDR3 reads TGTGCCAGCAGGGCAGGCTCTAACACCGGGGAGCTGTTTTTT.

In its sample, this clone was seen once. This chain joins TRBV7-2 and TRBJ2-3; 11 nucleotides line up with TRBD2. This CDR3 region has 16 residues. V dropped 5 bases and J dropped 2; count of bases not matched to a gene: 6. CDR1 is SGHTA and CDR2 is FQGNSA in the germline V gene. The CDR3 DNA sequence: TGTGCCAGCAGCGGTCGGACTAGCGGGTTCACAGATACGCAGTATTTT. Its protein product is CASSGRTSGFTDTQYF. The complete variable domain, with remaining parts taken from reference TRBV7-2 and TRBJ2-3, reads GAGVSQSPSNKVTEKGKDVELRCDPISGHTALYWYRQSLGQGLEFLIYFQGNSAPDKSGLPSDRFSAERTGGSVSTLTIQRTQQEDSAVYLCASSGRTSGFTDTQYFGPGTRLTVL.

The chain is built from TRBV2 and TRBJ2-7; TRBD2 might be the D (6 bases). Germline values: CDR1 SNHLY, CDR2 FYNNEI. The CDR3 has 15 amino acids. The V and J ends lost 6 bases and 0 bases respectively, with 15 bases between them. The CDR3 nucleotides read TGTGCCAGCAGGACGGGCGGGACCTACTCCTACGAGCAGTACTTC. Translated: CASRTGGTYSYEQYF. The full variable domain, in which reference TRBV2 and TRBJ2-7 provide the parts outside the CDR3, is EPEVTQTPSHQVTQMGQEVILRCVPISNHLYFYWYRQILGQKVEFLVSFYNNEISEKSEIFDDQFSVERPDGSNFTLKIRSTKLEDSAMYFCASRTGGTYSYEQYFGPGTRLTVT.

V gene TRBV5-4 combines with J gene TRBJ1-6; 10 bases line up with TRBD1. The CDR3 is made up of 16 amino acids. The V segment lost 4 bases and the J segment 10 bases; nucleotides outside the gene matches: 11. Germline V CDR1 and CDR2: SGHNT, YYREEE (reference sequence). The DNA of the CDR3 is TGTGCCAGCAGCACACCCGGGACAGGGGAAGGATCACCCCTCCACTTT. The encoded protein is CASSTPGTGEGSPLHF.

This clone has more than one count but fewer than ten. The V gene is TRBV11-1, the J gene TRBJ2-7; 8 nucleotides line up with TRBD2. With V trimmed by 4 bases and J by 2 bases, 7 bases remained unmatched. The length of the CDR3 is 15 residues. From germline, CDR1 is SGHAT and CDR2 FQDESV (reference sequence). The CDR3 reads CASSSTSGHTYEQYF. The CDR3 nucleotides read TGTGCCAGCAGCTCCACTAGCGGCCATACCTACGAGCAGTACTTC. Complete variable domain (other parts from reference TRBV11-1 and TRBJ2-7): EAEVAQSPRYKITEKSQAVAFWCDPISGHATLYWYRQILGQGPELLVQFQDESVVDDSQLPKDRFSAERLKGVDSTLKIQPAELGDSAMYLCASSSTSGHTYEQYFGPGTRLTVT.

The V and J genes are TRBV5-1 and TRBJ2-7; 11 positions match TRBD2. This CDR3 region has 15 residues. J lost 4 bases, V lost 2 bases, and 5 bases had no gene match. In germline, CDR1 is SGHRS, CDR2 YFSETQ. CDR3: CASSFGTSGVYEQYF. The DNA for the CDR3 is TGCGCCAGCAGCTTCGGGACTAGCGGAGTTTACGAGCAGTACTTC. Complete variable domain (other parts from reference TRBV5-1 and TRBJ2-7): KAGVTQTPRYLIKTRGQQVTLSCSPISGHRSVSWYQQTPGQGLQFLFEYFSETQRNKGNFPGRFSGRQFSNSRSEMNVSTLELGDSALYLCASSFGTSGVYEQYFGPGTRLTVT.

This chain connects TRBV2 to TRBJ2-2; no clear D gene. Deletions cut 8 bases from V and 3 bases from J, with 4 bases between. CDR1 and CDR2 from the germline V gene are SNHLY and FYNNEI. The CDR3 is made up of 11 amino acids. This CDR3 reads CASSDTGELFF. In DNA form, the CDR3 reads TGTGCCAGCTCGGACACCGGGGAGCTGTTTTTT.

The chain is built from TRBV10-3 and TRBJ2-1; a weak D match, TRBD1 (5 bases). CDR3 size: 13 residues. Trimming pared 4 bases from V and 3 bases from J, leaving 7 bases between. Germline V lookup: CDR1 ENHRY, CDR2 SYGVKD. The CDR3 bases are TGTGCCATCAGTGGGACAAACTACAATGAGCAGTTCTTC. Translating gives CAISGTNYNEQFF.

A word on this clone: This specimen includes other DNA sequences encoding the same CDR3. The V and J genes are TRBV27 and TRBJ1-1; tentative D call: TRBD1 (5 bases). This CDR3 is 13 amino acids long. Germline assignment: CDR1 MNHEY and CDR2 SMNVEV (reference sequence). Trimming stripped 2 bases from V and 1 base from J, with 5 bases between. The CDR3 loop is CASSLRGNTEAFF. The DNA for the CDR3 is TGTGCCAGCAGTTTAAGGGGGAACACTGAAGCTTTCTTT.

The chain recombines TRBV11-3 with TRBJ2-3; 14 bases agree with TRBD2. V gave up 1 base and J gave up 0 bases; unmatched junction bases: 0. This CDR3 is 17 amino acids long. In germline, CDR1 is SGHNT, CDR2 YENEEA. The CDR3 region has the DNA TGTGCCAGCAGCTTAGGGACTAGCGGGAGGAGCACAGATACGCAGTATTTT. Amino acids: CASSLGTSGRSTDTQYF.

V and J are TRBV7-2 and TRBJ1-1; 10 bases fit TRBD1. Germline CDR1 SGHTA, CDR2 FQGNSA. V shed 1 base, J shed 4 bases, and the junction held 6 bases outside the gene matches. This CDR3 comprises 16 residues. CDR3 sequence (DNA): TGTGCCAGCAGCTTAGTGGGGACAGGGGTTTTCACTGAAGCTTTCTTT. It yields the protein CASSLVGTGVFTEAFF.

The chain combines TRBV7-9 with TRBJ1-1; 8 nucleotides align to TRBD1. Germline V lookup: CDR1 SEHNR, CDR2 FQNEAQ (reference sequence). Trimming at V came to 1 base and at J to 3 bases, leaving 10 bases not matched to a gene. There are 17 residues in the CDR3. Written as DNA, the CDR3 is TGTGCCAGCAGCTTAGTAGGCAGGGGGCTGTCGGACACTGAAGCTTTCTTT. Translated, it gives CASSLVGRGLSDTEAFF.

As DNA, the CDR3 is TGTGCCTGGAGGGACGGGACAGGGCCGTACGAGCAGTACTTC. It yields the protein CAWRDGTGPYEQYF. The chain couples TRBV30 to TRBJ2-7, with 9 bases aligning to TRBD1. The CDR3 extends over 14 amino acids. V gave up 3 bases and J gave up 4 bases; unmatched junction bases: 7. Germline loops: CDR1 GTSNPN, CDR2 SVGIG (reference sequence). Together with reference TRBV30 and TRBJ2-7, the CDR3 gives the full variable domain: SQTIHQWPATLVQPVGSPLSLECTVEGTSNPNLYWYRQAAGRGLQLLFYSVGIGQISSEVPQNLSASRPQDRQFILSSKKLLLSDSGFYLCAWRDGTGPYEQYFGPGTRLTVT.

CDR3: CASGLVRTLSSSYNSPLHF. The CDR3 region has the DNA TGTGCTAGTGGTTTGGTAAGGACACTCTCGAGCTCCTATAATTCACCCCTCCACTTT. V is TRBV12-5 and J is TRBJ1-6, with D perhaps matching TRBD1 (5 bases). CDR3 length: 19 residues. Germline assignment: CDR1 LGHNT and CDR2 FRNRAP. With 0 bases removed from V and 0 bases from J, the gap between germline ends came to 15 bases.

CDR3 sequence (DNA): TGTGCCAGCAGCTCGGGACAGCTTAAAGAGACCCAGTACTTC. It encodes CASSSGQLKETQYF. The genes are TRBV9 and TRBJ2-5, with 7 positions matching TRBD1. This CDR3 contains 14 residues. V shed 4 bases and J 3 bases; nucleotides not matched to a gene: 6. Germline V gene sequence: CDR1 SGDLS, CDR2 YYNGEE.

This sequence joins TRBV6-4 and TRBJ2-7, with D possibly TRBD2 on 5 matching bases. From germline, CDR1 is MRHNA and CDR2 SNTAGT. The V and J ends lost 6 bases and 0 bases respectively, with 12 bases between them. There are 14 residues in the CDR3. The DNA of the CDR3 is TGTGCCAGCAGCCTCTGGGAGAGCTCCTACGAGCAGTACTTC. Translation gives CASSLWESSYEQYF.

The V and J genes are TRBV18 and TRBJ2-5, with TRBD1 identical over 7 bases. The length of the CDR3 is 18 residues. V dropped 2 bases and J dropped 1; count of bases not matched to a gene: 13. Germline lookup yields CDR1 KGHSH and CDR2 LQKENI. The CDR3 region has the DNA TGTGCCAGCTCACCATATAGGGACAGCAAAAAGGGCCAAGAGACCCAGTACTTC. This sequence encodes CASSPYRDSKKGQETQYF.

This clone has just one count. The CDR3 coding sequence is TGTGCCAGCAGTCCCATCAAGGGAGTACGCAATGAGCAGTTCTTC. Translating it yields CASSPIKGVRNEQFF. This chain links TRBV28 with TRBJ2-1; tentative D call: TRBD2 (5 bases). CDR3 length: 15 residues. Trimming removed 5 bases from V and 6 bases from J, with 17 bases in between. Germline CDR1 reads MDHEN; CDR2 reads SYDVKM.

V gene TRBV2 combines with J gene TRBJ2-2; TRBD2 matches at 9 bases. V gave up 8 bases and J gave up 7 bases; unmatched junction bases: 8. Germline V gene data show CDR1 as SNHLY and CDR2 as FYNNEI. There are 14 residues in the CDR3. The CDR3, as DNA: TGTGCCAGCTTTAGCGGGAGTGGGGTCGGGGAGCTGTTTTTT. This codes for CASFSGSGVGELFF.

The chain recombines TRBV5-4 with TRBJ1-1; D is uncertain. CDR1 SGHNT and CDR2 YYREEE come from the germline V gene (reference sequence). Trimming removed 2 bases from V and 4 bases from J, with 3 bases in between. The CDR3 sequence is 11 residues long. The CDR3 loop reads CASSFRTEAFF. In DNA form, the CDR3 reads TGTGCCAGCAGCTTCCGCACTGAAGCTTTCTTT.